The table lists the clone carrying this T cell receptor beta chain with a few counts. The source of the sample is a study of identifying expanded T cells in peripheral blood. During the collection period, no donor immune events like infections were recorded. Germline CDR1 and CDR2: SQVTM and ANQGSEA. V lost 5 bases and J 0 bases, leaving 8 bases between the germline ends. The CDR3 is 13 residues long. Produced via immunoSEQ multiplex PCR; TCRdb's table is partial and in-frame only. The profile covers 50,000 to 75,000 clones, with around 81% appearing a single time and over 15% taken by the ten largest.

The chain joins TRBV29-1 to TRBJ1-3, with D possibly matching TRBD1 (5 bases). The receptor's source is a person aged 18 to 69 in good health. The sample was blood. The CDR3, as DNA: TGCAGCGTTTTGACAGACTCTGGAAACACCATATATTTT. Translation: CSVLTDSGNTIYF.